A single sample is the source of the 2 T cell receptor beta chains below, sequenced in a study of CD4 T cells in relation to SARS-CoV-2 and coronaviruses. Before the COVID-19 pandemic, during about 2011-2019, CD4+ T cells were taken from unexposed donors. CD4+ T cells were isolated from the cells after more than 8 days of culture. Assay: immunoSEQ multiplex PCR; the TCRdb copy retains only in-frame clones and omits some. The sample has tens of thousands of clones; around four fifths are singletons. The antigens of these receptors remain unknown. The sample comprised CD4+ T cells from PBMCs, cultured in vitro. These receptors originate from a human donor in good health.

This chain uses TRBV3-1 (or the pseudogene TRBV3-2) with TRBJ2-3; D uncertain. V was cut by 0 bases and J by 3 bases, with 7 bases left in between. The CDR3 extends over 14 amino acids. Germline values: CDR1 LGHDT, CDR2 YNNKEL (reference sequence). The CDR3 DNA follows: TGTGCCAGCAGCCAAGATTATGGGACAGATACGCAGTATTTT. Encoded protein: CASSQDYGTDTQYF.

This clone was counted between two and nine times. The V and J genes are TRBV28 and TRBJ2-7; weak D call: TRBD1 (6 bases). The germline CDR1 and CDR2 sequences are MDHEN and SYDVKM. CDR3 size: 13 residues. Between the trimmed V and J ends, which lost 3 bases and 4 bases, there was a span of 10 bases. The DNA for the CDR3 is TGTGCCAGCAGTTTCAGGGGCAGGTACGAGCAGTACTTC. It specifies CASSFRGRYEQYF.